The clone carrying this TCR beta chain was counted a few times. Its antigen is not identified. The CDR3 runs to 15 residues. Germline V gene lookup returns CDR1 LNHDA and CDR2 SQIVND (reference sequence). Trimming removed 7 bases at V and 8 bases at J, with 23 bases between. These data originate in a study of T cell repertoires in cytomegalovirus infection. Findings of the study overall: Carriers of CMV plus the relevant HLA were identified by cumulative public TCR beta family frequency.

Each CDR3 protein is one row after TCRdb ran MiXCR on the reads. Of about 330,000 distinct CDR3 sequences listed, roughly a third are singletons. The chain couples TRBV19 to TRBJ1-2; D is ambiguous. Sequences were derived from cultured PBMCs, sampled from culture after CMV antigen stimulation. The sequence derives from a human donor in good health (CMV status not recorded). Some clones in this sample may be carry-over from other donors' samples. Here the CDR3 reads CASKVMRGGSRGYTF. The CDR3 DNA follows: TGTGCCAGTAAAGTGATGCGGGGAGGTTCGCGGGGCTACACCTTC.